These T cell receptor beta chains were read from a single sample in a study of graft-versus-host responses after intestinal transplantation. TCRdb's copy holds only in-frame clones and misses some; the assay was immunoSEQ multiplex PCR. The sample holds approximately 3,800 clones, 55% to 75% seen once. Sample: ileum tissue, taken about 920 days after intestinal transplantation. Receptor source: a human patient who received an intestinal transplant, so some T cells may come from the graft donor. Both conserved end residues are part of each CDR3. The D gene is left open where the match is weak. Where a row states a size, it is once, few, many or the class of an expanded clone; other rows omit it.

d_call	j_call	v_call	clone_size	cdr3_nt	cdr3_aa
.	TRBJ1-3	TRBV5-1	.	TGCGCCAGCAGCTTGGCCTCAGTCAGGGACGGACTTCGCAGCGGGAACACCATATATTTT	CASSLASVRDGLRSGNTIYF
.	TRBJ1-1	TRBV7-6	.	TGTGCCAGCAGCTCAGCAGCAGGGACCGAAGCTTTCTTT	CASSSAAGTEAFF
TRBD1	TRBJ1-5	TRBV6-1	.	TGTGCCAGCAGGGACAGGGAGAATCAGCCCCAGCATTTT	CASRDRENQPQHF
TRBD1	TRBJ1-4	TRBV28	once	TGTGCCAGCAGTGGATACGACAGGGGGCTGGAAGAGGAAAAACTGTTTTTT	CASSGYDRGLEEEKLFF
TRBD1	TRBJ1-2	TRBV7-9	.	TGTGCCAGCAGCCTTCCTGGACAGGGAATTAGCTACACCTTC	CASSLPGQGISYTF
TRBD1	TRBJ1-2	TRBV27	.	TGTGCCAGCCGAGAGATGGGACAGGGAGTACGAGGCTACACCTTC	CASREMGQGVRGYTF
.	TRBJ2-3	TRBV7-6	.	TGTGCCAGCTCTCTAAAGCGGGCATTGGGAGATACGCAGTATTTT	CASSLKRALGDTQYF
.	TRBJ1-5	TRBV19	.	TGTGCCAGTAGTATAGAAGGGACGGGGAGCAATCAGCCCCAGCATTTT	CASSIEGTGSNQPQHF
TRBD2	TRBJ2-3	TRBV6-1	.	TGTGCCAGCAGTCAGGCTAGCGGGGGGGCAGATACGCAGTATTTT	CASSQASGGADTQYF
TRBD1	TRBJ1-5	TRBV2	.	TGTGCCAGCAGTGGAGGGGCAGGGGGGAATCAGCCCCAGCATTTT	CASSGGAGGNQPQHF
.	TRBJ1-6	TRBV19	once	TGTGCCAGTAGTACCTCCGGGACATTCTTCTCCTATAATTCACCCCTCCACTTT	CASSTSGTFFSYNSPLHF
TRBD1	TRBJ2-1	TRBV7-9	.	TGTGCCAGCAGCTTAGAGCCGGGACAGGGCGAATGGCCCTACAATGAGCAGTTCTTC	CASSLEPGQGEWPYNEQFF
TRBD1	TRBJ1-1	TRBV6-6	.	TGTGCCAGCAGTCCGGACAGGACTGAAGCTTTCTTT	CASSPDRTEAFF
.	TRBJ2-1	TRBV6-6	once	TGTGCCAGCAGTCAACTTGGGCTTGGCGAGCAGTTCTTC	CASSQLGLGEQFF
.	TRBJ2-7	TRBV7-9	once	TGTGCCAGCAAGCCTCTGGAGGAGATCTACGAGCAGTACTTC	CASKPLEEIYEQYF
.	TRBJ2-5	TRBV15	once	TGTGCCACCGAACCAGGGGTACGGGTAGGGCAAGAGACCCAGTACTTC	CATEPGVRVGQETQYF
TRBD2	TRBJ2-1	TRBV4-1	.	TGCGCCAGCAGCCCCTTAGCGGGAGGGTCTAATGAGCAGTTCTTC	CASSPLAGGSNEQFF
TRBD1	TRBJ2-7	TRBV28	.	TGTGCCAGCACGAGGACAGGGCTTTCCTACGAGCAGTACTTC	CASTRTGLSYEQYF
TRBD2	TRBJ2-7	TRBV27	large	TGTGCCAGCGCTAGCGGGAGGGGGGCCTACGAGCAGTACTTC	CASASGRGAYEQYF
.	TRBJ2-5	TRBV5-6	few	TGTGCCAGCAGTCTCTCCCCGGGGAGAGAGGAGACCCAGTACTTC	CASSLSPGREETQYF
TRBD1	TRBJ2-5	TRBV27	.	TGTGCCAGCAGTTTCCTAAACAGGGGGACCCAGTACTTC	CASSFLNRGTQYF
TRBD1	TRBJ2-5	TRBV29-1	few	TGCAGCTTTTCCGGGACAGGAGCCCAAGAGACCCAGTACTTC	CSFSGTGAQETQYF
TRBD1	TRBJ1-1	TRBV11-2	.	TGTGCCAGCAGCTTAGATCGGACAGGGGGCCAAGCTTTCTTT	CASSLDRTGGQAFF
TRBD1	TRBJ2-7	TRBV16	.	TGTGCCAGCAGCCAAGGACAGGGGGATTACGAGCAGTACTTC	CASSQGQGDYEQYF
TRBD1	TRBJ1-3	TRBV7-3	few	TGTGCCAGCAGCTTGGACAGGGGAAACACCATATATTTT	CASSLDRGNTIYF
.	TRBJ2-6	TRBV7-3	.	TGTGCCAGCAGCTCCACTCGCTTAGGGGCCAACGTCCTGACTTTC	CASSSTRLGANVLTF
.	TRBJ2-5	TRBV14	.	TGTGCCAGCAGCCGACAGCTCCAAGAGACCCAGTACTTC	CASSRQLQETQYF
.	TRBJ1-2	TRBV7-9	.	TGTGCCAGCAGCCTACAGGAGATGGATGGCTACACCTTC	CASSLQEMDGYTF
.	TRBJ2-1	TRBV5-6	.	TGTGCCAGCAGCTTCTCGGGGCAGCAGTTCTTC	CASSFSGQQFF
TRBD1	TRBJ1-1	TRBV7-9	.	TGTGCCAGCAGCTTAGGCGGACAGGTTGAAGCTTTCTTT	CASSLGGQVEAFF
TRBD1	TRBJ2-7	TRBV4-3	.	TGCGCCAGCAGCCAAGAAGGGACAGTTCTTGACGAGCAGTACTTC	CASSQEGTVLDEQYF
.	TRBJ2-3	TRBV4-1	.	TGCGCCGGGAGCTGGGGGGCCGAAACAGATACGCAGTATTTT	CAGSWGAETDTQYF
TRBD2	TRBJ2-3	TRBV10-1	.	TGCGCCAGCAGTGAGTCGAATCGGGGGGCAGATACGCAGTATTTT	CASSESNRGADTQYF
.	TRBJ2-3	TRBV7-9	few	TGTGCCAGCAGCTTAGGGGTATTGATGGTCACAGATACGCAGTATTTT	CASSLGVLMVTDTQYF
.	TRBJ1-1	TRBV6-1	.	TGTGCCAGCAGTGACGGATGGATGAACACTGAAGCTTTCTTT	CASSDGWMNTEAFF
.	TRBJ2-1	TRBV30	.	TGTGCCTGGAGTGTATCGCGGATAAATGAGCAGTTCTTC	CAWSVSRINEQFF
.	TRBJ1-3	TRBV7-8	.	TGTGCCAGCAGCCTACTGACCCCTAGCTCTGGAAACACCATATATTTT	CASSLLTPSSGNTIYF
TRBD1	TRBJ2-7	TRBV27	.	TGTGCCAGCAGTAGAAGGACAGGGCGGGACTACGAGCAGTACTTC	CASSRRTGRDYEQYF
.	TRBJ1-2	TRBV5-4	few	TGTGCCAGCAGGGCAGGGCTTGGCTACACCTTC	CASRAGLGYTF
.	TRBJ2-3	TRBV5-4	.	TGTGCCAGCAGCTTGGGCAGGGGAAAAGATACGCAGTATTTT	CASSLGRGKDTQYF
TRBD1	TRBJ2-7	TRBV5-4	.	TGTGCCAGCCGACCTGGGACAGGGGAAGACGAGCAGTACTTC	CASRPGTGEDEQYF
.	TRBJ2-1	TRBV4-3	.	TGCGCCAGCAGCCAAGTCTTGCAGGGGGGGTACAATGAGCAGTTCTTC	CASSQVLQGGYNEQFF
TRBD1	TRBJ2-3	TRBV6-5	.	TGTGCCAGCACCAAGGGGGCCCCCACAGATACGCAGTATTTT	CASTKGAPTDTQYF
.	TRBJ1-2	TRBV27	.	TGTGCCAGCAGTTTATCTGCAGGGTATGGCTACACCTTC	CASSLSAGYGYTF
.	TRBJ1-5	TRBV19	.	TGTGCCAGTAACCCCGACGGGTATAGCAATCAGCCCCAGCATTTT	CASNPDGYSNQPQHF
TRBD1	TRBJ1-6	TRBV30	.	TGTGCCTGGGTGGGGGCAGGGGGGACTTCACCCCTCCACTTT	CAWVGAGGTSPLHF
TRBD1	TRBJ2-1	TRBV5-4	.	TGTGCCAGCAGCCCGGGACAGGGGGCGAGGGAGCAGTTCTTC	CASSPGQGAREQFF
TRBD2	TRBJ2-1	TRBV9	.	TGTGCCAGCAGCGTAGGGACTAGCGGGGCGGCCGGGCAGTTCTTC	CASSVGTSGAAGQFF
TRBD1	TRBJ2-5	TRBV7-2	.	TGTGCCAGCAGCTTAGAGGGACAGCCCCAAGAGACCCAGTACTTC	CASSLEGQPQETQYF
.	TRBJ1-1	TRBV4-1	.	TGCGCCAGCAGCCTCAACGGCCTCCGTCCAGCTTTCTTT	CASSLNGLRPAFF
.	TRBJ2-7	TRBV5-1	.	TGCGCCAGCAGCCTCCGACCTGGACCCTACGAGCAGTACTTC	CASSLRPGPYEQYF
.	TRBJ2-2	TRBV11-3	.	TGTGCCAGCAGCTTAGCCAGGGCTGGCGGGGAGCTGTTTTTT	CASSLARAGGELFF
TRBD1	TRBJ1-1	TRBV7-2	.	TGTGCCAGCACCACGGACAGGGTGAGGACTGAAGCTTTCTTT	CASTTDRVRTEAFF
.	TRBJ2-5	TRBV18	.	TGTGCCAGCTCACCGAGGCGGTCCCAAGAGACCCAGTACTTC	CASSPRRSQETQYF